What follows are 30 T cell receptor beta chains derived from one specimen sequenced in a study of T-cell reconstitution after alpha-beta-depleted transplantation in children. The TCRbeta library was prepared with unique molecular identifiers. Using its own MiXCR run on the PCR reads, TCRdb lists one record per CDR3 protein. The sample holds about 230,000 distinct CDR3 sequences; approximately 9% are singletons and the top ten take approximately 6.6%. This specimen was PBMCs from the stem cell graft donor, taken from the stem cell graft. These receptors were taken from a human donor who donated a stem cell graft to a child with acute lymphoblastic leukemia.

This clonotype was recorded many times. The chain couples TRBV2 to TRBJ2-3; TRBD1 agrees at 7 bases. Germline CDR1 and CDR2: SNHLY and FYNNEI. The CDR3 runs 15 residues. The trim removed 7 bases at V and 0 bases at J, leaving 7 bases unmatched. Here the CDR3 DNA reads TGTGCCAGCACTAGACAGGGTACTAGCACAGATACGCAGTATTTT. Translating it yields CASTRQGTSTDTQYF.

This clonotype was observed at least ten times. The CDR3 bases are TGTGCCAGCAGCCAAGATTTAGACAGCGGATTACATGGCTACACCTTC. Translated: CASSQDLDSGLHGYTF. The V gene is TRBV3-1, the J gene TRBJ1-2, with D perhaps matching TRBD1 (5 bases). Germline loops: CDR1 LGHDT, CDR2 YNNKEL (reference sequence). V gave up 0 bases and J gave up 6 bases, with 17 bases separating them. The CDR3 has 16 amino acids.

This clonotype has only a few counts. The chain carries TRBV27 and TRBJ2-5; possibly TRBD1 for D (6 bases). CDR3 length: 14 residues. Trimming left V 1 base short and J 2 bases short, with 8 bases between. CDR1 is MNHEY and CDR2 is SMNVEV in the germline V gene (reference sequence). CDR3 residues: CASSLYGTQETQYF. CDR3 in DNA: TGTGCCAGCAGTTTATACGGGACACAAGAGACCCAGTACTTC.

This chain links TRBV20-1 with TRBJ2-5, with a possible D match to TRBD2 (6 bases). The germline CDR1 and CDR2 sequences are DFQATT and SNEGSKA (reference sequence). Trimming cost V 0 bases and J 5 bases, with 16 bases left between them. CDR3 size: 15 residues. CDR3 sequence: CSARDLAGSFETQYF. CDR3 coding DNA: TGCAGTGCTAGAGATCTTGCGGGGAGCTTTGAGACCCAGTACTTC.

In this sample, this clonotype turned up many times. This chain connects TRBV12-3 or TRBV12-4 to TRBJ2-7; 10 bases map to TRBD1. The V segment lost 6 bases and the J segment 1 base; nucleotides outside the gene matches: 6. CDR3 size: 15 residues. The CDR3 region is CASRTRTGGSYEQYF. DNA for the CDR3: TGTGCCAGCAGGACAAGGACAGGGGGATCCTACGAGCAGTACTTC.

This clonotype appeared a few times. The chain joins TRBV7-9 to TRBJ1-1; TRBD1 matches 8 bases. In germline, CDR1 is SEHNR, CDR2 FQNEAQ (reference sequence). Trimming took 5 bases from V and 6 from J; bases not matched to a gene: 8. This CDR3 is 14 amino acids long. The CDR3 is CASSDDRGASEAFF. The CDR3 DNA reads TGTGCCAGCAGCGACGACAGGGGCGCGTCTGAAGCTTTCTTT.

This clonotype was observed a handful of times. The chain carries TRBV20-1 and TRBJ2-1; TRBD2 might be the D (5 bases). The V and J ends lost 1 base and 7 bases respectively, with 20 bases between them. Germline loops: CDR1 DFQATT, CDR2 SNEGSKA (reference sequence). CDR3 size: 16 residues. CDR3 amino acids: CSARGLEARARNEQFF. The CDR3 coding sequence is TGCAGTGCTAGAGGGCTAGAAGCGAGGGCCCGGAATGAGCAGTTCTTC.

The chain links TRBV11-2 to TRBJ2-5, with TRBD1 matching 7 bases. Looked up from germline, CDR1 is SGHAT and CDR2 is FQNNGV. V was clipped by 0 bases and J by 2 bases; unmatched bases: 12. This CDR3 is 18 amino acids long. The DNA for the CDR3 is TGTGCCAGCAGCTTAGATCCTTTCGTGACAGGGAAGCAAGAGACCCAGTACTTC. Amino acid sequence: CASSLDPFVTGKQETQYF.

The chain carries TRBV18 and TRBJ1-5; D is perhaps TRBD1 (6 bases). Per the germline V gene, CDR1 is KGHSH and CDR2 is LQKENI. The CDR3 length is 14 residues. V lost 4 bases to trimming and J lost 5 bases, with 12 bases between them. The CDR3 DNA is TGTGCCAGCTCACTAGGGGGGGGCCATCAGCCCCAGCATTTT. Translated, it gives CASSLGGGHQPQHF.

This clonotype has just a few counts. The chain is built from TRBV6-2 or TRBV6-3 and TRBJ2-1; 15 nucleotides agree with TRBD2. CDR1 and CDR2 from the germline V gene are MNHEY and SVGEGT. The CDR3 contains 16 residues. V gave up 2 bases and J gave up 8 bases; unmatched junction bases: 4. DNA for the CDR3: TGTGCCAGCAGTTACATCGGACTAGCGGGGGGGGATGAGCAGTTCTTC. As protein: CASSYIGLAGGDEQFF.

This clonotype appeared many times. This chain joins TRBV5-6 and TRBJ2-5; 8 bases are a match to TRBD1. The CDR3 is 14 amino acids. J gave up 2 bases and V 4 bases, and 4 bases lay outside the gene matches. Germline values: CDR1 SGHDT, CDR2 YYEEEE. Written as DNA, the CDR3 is TGTGCCAGCAGCCGGGGGACAGGACAAGAGACCCAGTACTTC. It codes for CASSRGTGQETQYF.

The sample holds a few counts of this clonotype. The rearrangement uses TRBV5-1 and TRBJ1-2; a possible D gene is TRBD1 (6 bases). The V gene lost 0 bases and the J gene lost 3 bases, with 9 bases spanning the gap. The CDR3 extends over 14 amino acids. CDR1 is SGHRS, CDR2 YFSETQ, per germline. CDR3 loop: CASSLDRADYGYTF. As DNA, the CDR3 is TGCGCCAGCAGCTTGGACAGGGCAGACTATGGCTACACCTTC.

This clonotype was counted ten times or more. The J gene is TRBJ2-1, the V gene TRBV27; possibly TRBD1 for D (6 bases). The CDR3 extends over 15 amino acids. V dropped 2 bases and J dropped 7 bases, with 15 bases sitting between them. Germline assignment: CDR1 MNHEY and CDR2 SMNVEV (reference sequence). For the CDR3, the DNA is TGTGCCAGCAGTTTACTGGCAGGGGCCCGGAATGAGCAGTTCTTC. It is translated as CASSLLAGARNEQFF.

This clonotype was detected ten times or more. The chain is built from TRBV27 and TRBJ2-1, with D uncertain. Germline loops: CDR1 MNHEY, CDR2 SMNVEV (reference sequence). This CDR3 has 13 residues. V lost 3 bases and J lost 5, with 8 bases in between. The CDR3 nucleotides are TGTGCCAGCAGTTTGTCCAAGAACAATGAGCAGTTCTTC. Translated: CASSLSKNNEQFF.

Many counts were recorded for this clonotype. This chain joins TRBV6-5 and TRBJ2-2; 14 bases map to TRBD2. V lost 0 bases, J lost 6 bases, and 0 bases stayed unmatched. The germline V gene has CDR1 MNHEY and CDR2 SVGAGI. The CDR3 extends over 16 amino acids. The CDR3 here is CASSYSTSGGAGELFF. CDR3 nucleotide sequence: TGTGCCAGCAGTTACTCGACTAGCGGGGGGGCCGGGGAGCTGTTTTTT.

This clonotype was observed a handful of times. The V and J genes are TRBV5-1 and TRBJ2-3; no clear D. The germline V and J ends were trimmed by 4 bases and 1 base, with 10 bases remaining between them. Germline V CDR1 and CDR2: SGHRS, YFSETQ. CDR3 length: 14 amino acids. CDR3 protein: CASSPVIGTDTQYF. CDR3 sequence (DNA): TGCGCCAGCAGCCCTGTAATTGGCACAGATACGCAGTATTTT.

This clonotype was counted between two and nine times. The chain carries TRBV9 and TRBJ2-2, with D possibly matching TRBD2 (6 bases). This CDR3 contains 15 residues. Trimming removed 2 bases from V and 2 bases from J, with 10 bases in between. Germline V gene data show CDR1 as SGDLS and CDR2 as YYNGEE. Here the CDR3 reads CASSVPGDNTGELFF. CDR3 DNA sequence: TGTGCCAGCAGCGTGCCGGGGGACAACACCGGGGAGCTGTTTTTT.

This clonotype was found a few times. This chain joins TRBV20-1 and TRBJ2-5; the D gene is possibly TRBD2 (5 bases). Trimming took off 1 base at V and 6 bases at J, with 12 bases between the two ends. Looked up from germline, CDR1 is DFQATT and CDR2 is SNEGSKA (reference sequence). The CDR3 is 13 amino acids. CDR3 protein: CSARVLTGKTQYF. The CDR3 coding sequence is TGCAGTGCTAGAGTGCTAACGGGGAAGACCCAGTACTTC.

The CDR3 protein is CASSFYMNTEAFF. The CDR3 nucleotides read TGTGCCAGCAGCTTCTACATGAACACTGAAGCTTTCTTT. The chain couples TRBV7-9 to TRBJ1-1; D gene unclear. The CDR3 has 13 residues. Trimming cost V 3 bases and J 0 bases, with 5 bases left between them. The V gene's germline CDR1 is SEHNR and CDR2 FQNEAQ (reference sequence).

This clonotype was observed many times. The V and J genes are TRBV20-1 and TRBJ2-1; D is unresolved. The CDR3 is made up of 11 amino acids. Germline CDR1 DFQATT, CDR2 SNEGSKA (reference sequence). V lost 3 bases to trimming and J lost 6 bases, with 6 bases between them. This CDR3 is CSASPTNEQFF. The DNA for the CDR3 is TGCAGTGCTAGCCCCACCAATGAGCAGTTCTTC.

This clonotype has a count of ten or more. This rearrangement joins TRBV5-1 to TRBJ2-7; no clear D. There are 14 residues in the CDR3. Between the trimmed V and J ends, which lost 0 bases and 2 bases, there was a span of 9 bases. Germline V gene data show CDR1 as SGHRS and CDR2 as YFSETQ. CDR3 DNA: TGCGCCAGCAGCTTGGTAAGTCCTACCTACGAGCAGTACTTC. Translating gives CASSLVSPTYEQYF.

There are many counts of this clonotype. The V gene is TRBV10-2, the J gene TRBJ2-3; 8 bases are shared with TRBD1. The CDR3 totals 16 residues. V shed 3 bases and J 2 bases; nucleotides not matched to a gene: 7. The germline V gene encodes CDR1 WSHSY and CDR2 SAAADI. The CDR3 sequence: CASSEWGQADTDTQYF. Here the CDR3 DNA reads TGCGCCAGCAGTGAATGGGGACAGGCCGACACAGATACGCAGTATTTT.

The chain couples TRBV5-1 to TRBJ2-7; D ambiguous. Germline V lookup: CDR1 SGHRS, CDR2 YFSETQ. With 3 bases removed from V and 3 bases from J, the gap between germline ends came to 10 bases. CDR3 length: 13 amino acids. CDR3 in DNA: TGCGCCAGCAGCTCTTCCCTCCACTACGAGCAGTACTTC. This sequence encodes CASSSSLHYEQYF. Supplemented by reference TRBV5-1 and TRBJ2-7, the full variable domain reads KAGVTQTPRYLIKTRGQQVTLSCSPISGHRSVSWYQQTPGQGLQFLFEYFSETQRNKGNFPGRFSGRQFSNSRSEMNVSTLELGDSALYLCASSSSLHYEQYFGPGTRLTVT.

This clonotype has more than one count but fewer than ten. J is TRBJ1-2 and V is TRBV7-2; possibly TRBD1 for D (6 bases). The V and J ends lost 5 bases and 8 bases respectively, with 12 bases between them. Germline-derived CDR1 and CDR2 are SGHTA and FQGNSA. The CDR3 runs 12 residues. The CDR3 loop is CASSAGVRGYTF. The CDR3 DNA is TGTGCCAGCAGCGCAGGGGTGCGGGGCTACACCTTC.

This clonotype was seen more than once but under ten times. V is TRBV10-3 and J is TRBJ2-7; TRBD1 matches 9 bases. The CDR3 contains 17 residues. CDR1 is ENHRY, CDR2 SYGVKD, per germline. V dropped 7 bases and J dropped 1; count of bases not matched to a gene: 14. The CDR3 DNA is TGTGCCATCAAGCCGACCCCGGGACAGGGATTATCCTACGAGCAGTACTTC. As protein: CAIKPTPGQGLSYEQYF.

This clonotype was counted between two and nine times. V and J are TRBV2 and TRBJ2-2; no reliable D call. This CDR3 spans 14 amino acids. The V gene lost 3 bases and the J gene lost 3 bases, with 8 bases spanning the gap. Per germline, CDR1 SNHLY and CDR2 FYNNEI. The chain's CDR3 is CASSDSLYTGELFF. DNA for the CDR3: TGTGCCAGCAGTGACAGTTTGTACACCGGGGAGCTGTTTTTT.

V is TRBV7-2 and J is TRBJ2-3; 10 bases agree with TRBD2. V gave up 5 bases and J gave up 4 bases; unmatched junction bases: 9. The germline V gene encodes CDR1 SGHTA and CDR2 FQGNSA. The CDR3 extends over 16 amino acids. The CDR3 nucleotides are TGTGCCAGCAGCCCGCAGCGGGGGGGCGGTTCAGATACGCAGTATTTT. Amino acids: CASSPQRGGGSDTQYF.

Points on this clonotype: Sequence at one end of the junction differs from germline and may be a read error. The CDR3 sequence: CASSGQYQETQCF. The CDR3 DNA follows: TGCGCCAGCAGTGGACAGTACCAAGAGACCCAGTGCTTC. The chain employs TRBV10-1 and TRBJ2-5; TRBD1 might be the D (5 bases). The CDR3 consists of 13 residues. Germline CDR1 reads WNHNN; CDR2 reads SYGVQD (reference sequence).

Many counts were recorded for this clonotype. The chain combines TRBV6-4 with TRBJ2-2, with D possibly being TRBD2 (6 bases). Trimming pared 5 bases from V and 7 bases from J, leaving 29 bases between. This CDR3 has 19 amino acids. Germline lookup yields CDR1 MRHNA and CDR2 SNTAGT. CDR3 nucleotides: TGTGCCAGCAGTCCCCGGAGGGCCTTAAATACCATGCGAGGCGGGGAGCTGTTTTTT. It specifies CASSPRRALNTMRGGELFF.

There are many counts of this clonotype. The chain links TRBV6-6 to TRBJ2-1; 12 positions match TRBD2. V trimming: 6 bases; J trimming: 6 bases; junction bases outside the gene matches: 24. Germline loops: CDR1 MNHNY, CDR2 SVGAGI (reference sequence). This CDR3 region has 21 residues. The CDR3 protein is CASSPVSVGLAGGPSGNEQFF. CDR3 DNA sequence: TGTGCCAGCAGCCCCGTGTCAGTAGGGCTAGCGGGGGGGCCGTCCGGCAATGAGCAGTTCTTC.